These 15 T cell receptor beta chains originate from one sample sequenced in a study of cytomegalovirus exposure and HLA in healthy donors. A multiplex PCR was run with 60 Vbeta primers and 13 Jbeta primers. Libraries were prepared by immunoSEQ multiplex PCR; TCRdb keeps only in-frame clonotypes and omits some of them. This table holds approximately 150,000 clones, almost 80% found once. The sample was PBMCs. The receptors here all came from a man between 18 and 35 years old in good health and CMV-seropositive.

V gene TRBV29-1 combines with J gene TRBJ2-7; 10 bases are a match to TRBD2. The CDR3 runs to 13 residues. Losses at the gene ends were 4 bases for V and 3 bases for J; bases not matched to a gene: 3. Germline assignment: CDR1 SQVTM and CDR2 ANQGSEA. The DNA of the CDR3 is TGCAGCGTTGTGAGCGGGAGGGACTACGAGCAGTACTTC. Amino acid sequence: CSVVSGRDYEQYF.

CDR3 nucleotides: TGTGCCAGCAGTGCCTGGGACAGGAGCCAGACTAGATCCTCCTACGAGCAGTACTTC. Protein sequence: CASSAWDRSQTRSSYEQYF. This rearrangement joins TRBV6-1 to TRBJ2-7; 8 bases align to TRBD1. In germline, CDR1 is MNHNS, CDR2 SASEGT. The CDR3 is 19 amino acids. The V segment lost 4 bases and the J segment 0 bases; nucleotides outside the gene matches: 17.

The chain has TRBV7-8 and TRBJ2-1; a possible D gene is TRBD2 (6 bases). Between the trimmed V and J ends, which lost 1 base and 1 base, there was a span of 14 bases. Germline CDR1 is SGHVS and CDR2 is FQNEAQ. The length of the CDR3 is 17 residues. CDR3 loop: CASSLVYSGGSYNEQFF. The CDR3, as DNA: TGTGCCAGCAGCTTAGTATACAGTGGGGGGTCCTACAATGAGCAGTTCTTC.

The chain employs TRBV6-5 and TRBJ1-2; maybe TRBD1 (5 bases). Germline V gives CDR1 MNHEY, CDR2 SVGAGI. V lost 0 bases to trimming and J lost 4 bases, with 9 bases between them. The CDR3 length is 14 residues. In DNA form, the CDR3 reads TGTGCCAGCAGTTACTCGCAGGGTGGCTATGGCTACACCTTC. This translates into CASSYSQGGYGYTF.

The chain carries TRBV6-5 and TRBJ2-3, with 9 bases matching TRBD2. J lost 1 base, V lost 2 bases, and 1 base had no gene match. Germline assignment: CDR1 MNHEY and CDR2 SVGAGI. The CDR3 runs to 15 residues. The CDR3 reads CASSYRTSGTDTQYF. CDR3 nucleotides: TGTGCCAGCAGTTACCGGACTAGCGGCACAGATACGCAGTATTTT.

In its sample, this clone was seen a few times. The V and J genes are TRBV9 and TRBJ1-5; no reliable D call. V was pared by 0 bases and J by 9 bases, with 13 bases between. CDR1 and CDR2 (germline): SGDLS, YYNGEE. This CDR3 contains 14 residues. The CDR3 is CASSVENAGWPQHF. Here the CDR3 DNA reads TGTGCCAGCAGCGTAGAGAATGCCGGTTGGCCCCAGCATTTT.

This clone was counted a few times. V gene TRBV4-1 combines with J gene TRBJ2-2; D uncertain. The CDR3 extends over 14 amino acids. The germline CDR1 and CDR2 sequences are MGHRA and YSYEKL. Trimming took 5 bases from V and 2 from J, leaving 9 bases between them. The CDR3 spells CASSTDTNTGELFF. Here the CDR3 DNA reads TGCGCCAGCAGCACAGACACAAACACCGGGGAGCTGTTTTTT.

V and J are TRBV12-5 and TRBJ2-3, with D perhaps matching TRBD1 (6 bases). V lost 10 bases and J 5 bases, leaving 28 bases between the germline ends. There are 17 residues in the CDR3. Looked up from germline, CDR1 is LGHNT and CDR2 is FRNRAP. The chain's CDR3 is CATSLKLVGAGEDTQYF. CDR3 nucleotides: TGTGCTACCTCACTCAAATTAGTGGGGGCTGGGGAAGATACGCAGTATTTT.

This chain links TRBV6-5 with TRBJ1-2, with TRBD1 matching 8 bases. The J segment lost 8 bases and the V segment lost 11 bases, leaving 13 bases of the junction unmatched. Germline V gene lookup returns CDR1 MNHEY and CDR2 SVGAGI. The CDR3 sequence is 13 residues long. As DNA, the CDR3 is TGTGCCGTAGGGGACAGGCTGCTCGGGGGCTACACCTTC. This gives the protein CAVGDRLLGGYTF.

CDR3 residues: CASSQVGGENTEAFF. Here the CDR3 DNA reads TGTGCCAGCAGCCAAGTAGGGGGAGAGAACACTGAAGCTTTCTTT. This chain joins TRBV14 and TRBJ1-1, with D maybe TRBD1 (6 bases). CDR3 length equals 15 residues. Germline CDR1 reads SGHDN; CDR2 reads FVKESK. The V end was cut by 1 base, the J end by 1 base, with 10 bases between.

The chain uses TRBV4-1 and TRBJ1-1; the match to TRBD1 covers 7 bases. The CDR3 length is 14 residues. Trimming removed 4 bases from V and 0 bases from J; junction bases left unmatched: 2. Germline CDR1 is MGHRA and CDR2 is YSYEKL. CDR3 DNA: TGCGCCAGCAGCCCCCAGGGGGTGAACACTGAAGCTTTCTTT. Protein: CASSPQGVNTEAFF.

The CDR3 loop is CASSSTSTDTQYF. The CDR3 DNA reads as TGTGCCAGCAGCTCAACTAGCACAGATACGCAGTATTTT. V gene TRBV27 combines with J gene TRBJ2-3; no clear D. Germline CDR1 and CDR2: MNHEY and SMNVEV (reference sequence). The CDR3 covers 13 residues. Trimming took 6 bases from V and 0 from J, leaving 7 bases between them.

This clone was seen a few times. This chain uses TRBV11-3 with TRBJ2-7; perhaps TRBD2 as D (6 bases). Looked up from germline, CDR1 is SGHNT and CDR2 is YENEEA. The CDR3 has 12 residues. V dropped 4 bases and J dropped 6 bases, with 10 bases sitting between them. The CDR3 DNA reads TGTGCCAGCAGCTCCGGAGGGCTCGAGCAGTACTTC. Encoded protein: CASSSGGLEQYF.

This clone has only a few counts. A read error may account for a junction end that differs from germline. The chain uses TRBV11-3 and TRBJ2-2; maybe TRBD1 (6 bases). The CDR3 extends over 14 amino acids. Germline loops: CDR1 SGHNT, CDR2 YENEEA. CDR3 nucleotides: TGTGCCAGCAGCTCCCCCAGGGGCAATAAGGGAGCTGTTTTT. As protein: CASSSPRGNKGAVF.

The CDR3 loop reads CASSFLAGLITF. Written as DNA, the CDR3 is TGTGCCAGCAGTTTCCTCGCAGGGCTGATAACCTTC. The chain couples TRBV27 to TRBJ1-2; possibly TRBD1 for D (5 bases). Deletions cut 3 bases from V and 14 bases from J, with 16 bases between. This CDR3 has 12 residues. Germline V gene sequence: CDR1 MNHEY, CDR2 SMNVEV (reference sequence).